This T cell receptor beta chain was documented in a study of neurological immune-mediated disorders. This clonotype was counted ten times or more. Its antigen is not known. Via MiXCR, TCRdb re-called the 5' RACE reads, giving one row per CDR3 protein. The sample contains 47,000 or so distinct CDR3 sequences, 9% to 10% of which appear only once. Noted time point: longitudinal time-point 1 (baseline). Unsorted libraries were prepared from 2 million PBMCs that had been stored at -80 C. Germline V gene lookup returns CDR1 DFQATT and CDR2 SNEGSKA (reference sequence). The CDR3 sequence is 13 residues long. V was clipped by 4 bases and J by 5 bases, with 12 bases between them. Study conclusions and caveats: Levels of TCR clonal expansion peaked in HTLV-1-associated myelopathy and reached their lowest in multiple sclerosis, under those of healthy controls. None of the CDR3 amino acid sequences in expanded clones turned up in more than one subject, which points to private repertoires in all groups.

The genes are TRBV20-1 and TRBJ1-5; D remains ambiguous. Sequenced sample: PBMCs. This receptor was obtained from a woman in her forties in good health. The CDR3 is CSAITTVHQPQHF. CDR3 coding DNA: TGCAGTGCTATCACTACAGTTCATCAGCCCCAGCATTTT.